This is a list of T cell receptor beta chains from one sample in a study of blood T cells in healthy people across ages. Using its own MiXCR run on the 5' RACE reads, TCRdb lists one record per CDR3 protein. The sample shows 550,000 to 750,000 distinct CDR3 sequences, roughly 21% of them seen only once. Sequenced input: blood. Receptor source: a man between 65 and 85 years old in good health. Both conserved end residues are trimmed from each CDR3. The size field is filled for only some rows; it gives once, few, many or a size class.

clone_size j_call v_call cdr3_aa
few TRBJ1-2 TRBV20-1 SADSPNYGYT
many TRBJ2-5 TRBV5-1 ASSLLAPRYQETQY
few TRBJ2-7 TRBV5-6 ASSLRFHTSYEQY
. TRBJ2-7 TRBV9 ASSDRPNSYEQY
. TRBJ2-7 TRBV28 ASSVYSTGGFSYEQY
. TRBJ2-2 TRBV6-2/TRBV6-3 ASSYSLAGPTGELF
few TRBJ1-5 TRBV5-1 ASSLAGQLAQPQH
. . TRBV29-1 SVEDLYEQY
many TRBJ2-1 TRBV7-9 ASSLFRDVSYNEQF
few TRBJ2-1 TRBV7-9 ASSLLGLENPEQF
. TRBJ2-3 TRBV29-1 SVCTGYTDTQY
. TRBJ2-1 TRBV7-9 ASGGVGTSGTVEQF
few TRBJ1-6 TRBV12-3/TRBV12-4 ASSSWGRGPEVRH
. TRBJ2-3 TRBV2 ASRELQGADTDTQY
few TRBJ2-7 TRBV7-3 ASTEPGQEHEQY
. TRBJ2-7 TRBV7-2 ASSLWGLDEQY
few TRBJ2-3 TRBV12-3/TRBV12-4 ASSQGHQRGTQY
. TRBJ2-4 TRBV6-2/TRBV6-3 ASSYYGHGGELDIQY
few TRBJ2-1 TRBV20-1 SARARPRDSYNEQF
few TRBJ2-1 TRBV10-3 AISESDRADEF
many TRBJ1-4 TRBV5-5 ASSLGAGTGGEKLF
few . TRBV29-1 SVGTSESYEQY
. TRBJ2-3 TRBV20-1 SATSSSTDTQY
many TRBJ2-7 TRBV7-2 ASSPTLQGSEQY
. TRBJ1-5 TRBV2 ASSVSEDSNQPQH
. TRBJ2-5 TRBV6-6 ASSVRTNQETQY
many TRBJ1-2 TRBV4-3 ASSQVTGGNGYT
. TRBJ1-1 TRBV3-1 ASSLWDREAF
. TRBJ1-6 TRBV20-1 SARASQNKNSPLH
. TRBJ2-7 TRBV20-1 SVRVQVPYEQY
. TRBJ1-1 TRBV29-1 SVVIGGMNTEAF
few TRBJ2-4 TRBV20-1 SASSSNRDIQY
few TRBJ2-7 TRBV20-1 SILTSGKRLKEQY